This is a list of T cell receptor beta chains from one sample in a study of T cells in Graves' hyperthyroidism and ophthalmopathy. A single record per CDR3 protein comes from TCRdb applying MiXCR to the multiplex PCR reads. Counted here are under 250,000 distinct CDR3 sequences, roughly a sixth occurring once; the ten biggest clones make up roughly 55%. Sequenced sample: blood. These receptors all stem from a woman between 45 and 60 years old with Graves' hyperthyroidism. The CDR3 runs from the conserved cysteine through the conserved F or W. D genes are given only for firm matches. The size of a clone is reported for some rows only, either as once, few or many, or as a class for expanded clones.

CDR3 protein,CDR3 DNA,clone size,J gene,V gene,D gene
CASSHWDRANTEAFF,TGTGCCAGCAGCCATTGGGACAGGGCTAACACTGAAGCTTTCTTT,many,TRBJ1-1,TRBV3-1,TRBD1
CASSVAATDVSGANVLTF,TGTGCCAGCAGCGTAGCTGCGACGGATGTCTCTGGGGCCAACGTCCTGACTTTC,-,TRBJ2-6,TRBV9,-
CASSSTGRPTDTQYF,TGTGCCAGCAGTTCGACAGGGAGACCCACAGATACGCAGTATTTT,few,TRBJ2-3,TRBV7-9,TRBD1
CASSLISVGAETQYF,TGTGCCAGCAGCTTAATTAGCGTGGGGGCAGAGACCCAGTACTTC,many,TRBJ2-5,TRBV7-3,-
CASIDRDSYEQYF,TGTGCCAGCATTGACCGGGACAGCTACGAGCAGTACTTC,few,TRBJ2-7,TRBV7-8,TRBD1
CASSERGMINQPQHF,TGTGCCAGCAGTGAACGGGGGATGATCAATCAGCCCCAGCATTTT,-,TRBJ1-5,TRBV6-1,-
CASSYGGLHNEQFF,TGTGCCAGCAGTTACGGGGGACTCCACAATGAGCAGTTCTTC,few,TRBJ2-1,TRBV6-2/TRBV6-3,-
CASSLDREVKYF,TGTGCCAGCTCACTCGACAGGGAGGTTAAGTACTTC,many,TRBJ2-5,TRBV18,-
CASSRKGAAANLHNEQFF,TGTGCCAGCAGCCGTAAAGGGGCAGCGGCGAACCTCCACAATGAGCAGTTCTTC,many,TRBJ2-1,TRBV11-3,-
CASRRQQGTETQYF,TGTGCCAGCAGGAGACAACAGGGTACCGAGACCCAGTACTTC,many,TRBJ2-5,TRBV13,-
CASSLERELRNEQFF,TGTGCCAGCAGTTTAGAACGGGAGTTACGAAATGAGCAGTTCTTC,many,TRBJ2-1,TRBV12-3/TRBV12-4,-
CASSLGGVGTGELFF,TGTGCCAGCAGCTTGGGAGGGGTCGGGACCGGGGAGCTGTTTTTT,few,TRBJ2-2,TRBV5-5,-
CASSPGTGGVSVYGYTF,TGTGCCAGCAGCCCAGGGACAGGGGGCGTCTCGGTCTATGGCTACACCTTC,-,TRBJ1-2,TRBV9,TRBD1
CASSPRGGDLSYNEQFF,TGTGCCAGCAGCCCCAGAGGAGGGGACCTCTCCTACAATGAGCAGTTCTTC,many,TRBJ2-1,TRBV12-3/TRBV12-4,-
CASSQERGRTSSNTGELFF,TGCGCCAGCAGCCAGGAAAGGGGGCGGACATCTTCCAACACCGGGGAGCTGTTTTTT,-,TRBJ2-2,TRBV4-1,TRBD1
CASSLSDEHRSQHF,TGTGCCAGCAGCTTATCCGATGAGCATCGGTCCCAGCATTTT,-,TRBJ1-5,TRBV11-2,-
CASTVTTGNYGHTF,TGCGCCAGCACCGTTACGACAGGGAACTATGGCCACACCTTC,-,TRBJ1-2,TRBV5-1,TRBD1
CASSLGWENTGELFF,TGCGCCAGCAGCCTTGGTTGGGAGAACACCGGGGAGCTGTTTTTT,many,TRBJ2-2,TRBV5-1,-
CASSTPGRRTIEAFF,TGTGCCAGCAGCACTCCGGGACGGAGAACGATTGAAGCTTTCTTT,-,TRBJ1-1,TRBV7-9,-
CSARRTGSIDGYTF,TGCAGTGCTCGCCGGACAGGGAGTATCGATGGCTACACCTTC,few,TRBJ1-2,TRBV20-1,TRBD1
CATSRGPGPGGEKLFF,TGTGCCACCAGCAGAGGTCCCGGCCCAGGGGGTGAAAAACTGTTTTTT,-,TRBJ1-4,TRBV15,TRBD1
CASSSQRGNADTQYF,TGCGCCAGCAGCTCCCAGCGGGGTAACGCAGATACGCAGTATTTT,many,TRBJ2-3,TRBV5-1,TRBD2
CASSRDSKETQYF,TGTGCCAGCAGCCGGGACAGCAAAGAGACCCAGTACTTC,many,TRBJ2-5,TRBV12-3/TRBV12-4,TRBD1
CASSRTSGNYNKQFF,TGTGCCAGCAGCAGGACTAGCGGGAACTACAATAAGCAGTTCTTC,-,TRBJ2-1,TRBV7-9,TRBD2
CSARDRTSGGETQYF,TGCAGTGCTAGAGACCGGACTAGCGGAGGGGAGACCCAGTACTTC,many,TRBJ2-5,TRBV20-1,TRBD2
CASSPLQNTDAFF,TGTGCCAGCAGCCCTCTCCAGAACACTGATGCTTTCTTT,-,TRBJ1-1,TRBV3-1,-
CSARVAGTGDSPLHF,TGCAGTGCTAGAGTAGCCGGGACAGGGGATTCACCCCTCCACTTT,-,TRBJ1-6,TRBV20-1,TRBD1
CASSYSMRQRNTGELFF,TGTGCCAGCAGTTACTCGATGCGACAGAGGAACACCGGGGAGCTGTTTTTT,many,TRBJ2-2,TRBV6-5,-
CASSPRTGLEWEQYF,TGTGCCAGCAGCCCCAGGACAGGCCTGGAATGGGAGCAGTACTTC,many,TRBJ2-7,TRBV7-9,TRBD1
CASSSDGSYNEQFF,TGCGCCAGCAGCTCGGACGGGAGCTACAATGAGCAGTTCTTC,many,TRBJ2-1,TRBV5-1,-